This is a list of T cell receptor beta chains from one sample in a study of CD8 T cells in Susac syndrome. TCRdb reprocessed the immunoSEQ multiplex PCR reads via MiXCR and lists one record per CDR3 protein. The data contain over 150,000 distinct CDR3 sequences, 80% to 95% of them seen just once; the ten biggest clones take up roughly 0.1%. The material sequenced was CD4+ T cells from PBMCs. These receptor sequences come from a human donor with multiple sclerosis. CDR3s include the opening cysteine and the closing phenylalanine or tryptophan. A D gene is named only where the DNA matches it firmly. The size of a clone is reported for some rows only, either as once, few or many, or as a class for expanded clones.

d_call: TRBD1
v_call: TRBV23-1
clone_size: once
j_call: TRBJ1-3
cdr3_aa: CASSQSAGGSGNTIYF
cdr3_nt: TGCGCCAGCAGTCAATCAGCAGGGGGTTCTGGAAACACCATATATTTT

d_call: TRBD1
v_call: TRBV28
clone_size: .
j_call: TRBJ2-2
cdr3_aa: CATRGSSGTGFDGELFF
cdr3_nt: TGTGCCACCCGGGGCTCTTCCGGGACAGGGTTCGACGGGGAGCTGTTTTTT

d_call: TRBD2
v_call: TRBV5-1
clone_size: .
j_call: TRBJ2-5
cdr3_aa: CASTKTSGKETQYF
cdr3_nt: TGCGCCAGCACCAAGACTAGCGGAAAAGAGACCCAGTACTTC

d_call: .
v_call: TRBV15
clone_size: .
j_call: TRBJ2-1
cdr3_aa: CATSREIGGEQFF
cdr3_nt: TGTGCCACCAGCAGAGAAATCGGTGGTGAGCAGTTCTTC

d_call: TRBD2
v_call: TRBV5-4
clone_size: .
j_call: TRBJ2-3
cdr3_aa: CASRTGGRTDTQYF
cdr3_nt: TGTGCCAGCCGGACCGGCGGGAGAACAGATACGCAGTATTTT

d_call: .
v_call: TRBV10-3
clone_size: .
j_call: TRBJ2-3
cdr3_aa: CAIMEGGTDTQYF
cdr3_nt: TGTGCCATCATGGAGGGAGGCACAGATACGCAGTATTTT

d_call: .
v_call: TRBV7-3
clone_size: .
j_call: TRBJ2-3
cdr3_aa: CASSRGPGDTQYF
cdr3_nt: TGTGCCAGCAGTCGGGGCCCGGGGGATACGCAGTATTTT

d_call: .
v_call: TRBV5-6
clone_size: .
j_call: TRBJ2-1
cdr3_aa: CASSYYGVTYNEQFF
cdr3_nt: TGTGCCAGCAGCTATTACGGGGTTACCTACAATGAGCAGTTCTTC

d_call: .
v_call: TRBV6-6
clone_size: once
j_call: TRBJ2-7
cdr3_aa: CASRERAAYEQYF
cdr3_nt: TGTGCCAGCAGGGAGCGGGCGGCTTACGAGCAGTACTTC

d_call: .
v_call: TRBV10-3
clone_size: .
j_call: TRBJ1-6
cdr3_aa: CAISLNNSPLHF
cdr3_nt: TGTGCCATCAGCTTGAATAATTCACCCCTCCACTTT

d_call: .
v_call: TRBV20-1
clone_size: .
j_call: TRBJ1-1
cdr3_aa: CSARPGANTEAFF
cdr3_nt: TGCAGTGCTAGGCCAGGGGCGAACACTGAAGCTTTCTTT

d_call: .
v_call: TRBV19
clone_size: .
j_call: TRBJ1-2
cdr3_aa: CASSAQGYYGYTF
cdr3_nt: TGTGCCAGTAGTGCACAGGGATACTATGGCTACACCTTC

d_call: .
v_call: TRBV2
clone_size: .
j_call: TRBJ2-7
cdr3_aa: CASNPAAGHYEQYF
cdr3_nt: TGTGCCAGCAACCCGGCGGCAGGGCATTACGAGCAGTACTTC

d_call: .
v_call: TRBV6-2/TRBV6-3
clone_size: .
j_call: TRBJ1-1
cdr3_aa: CASRTGTQSFTEAFF
cdr3_nt: TGTGCCAGCAGAACCGGGACACAAAGCTTCACTGAAGCTTTCTTT

d_call: TRBD1
v_call: TRBV5-1
clone_size: .
j_call: TRBJ2-4
cdr3_aa: CASSPGTGVFYDAKNIQYF
cdr3_nt: TGCGCCAGCAGCCCCGGGACAGGAGTTTTCTACGATGCCAAAAACATTCAGTACTTC

d_call: .
v_call: TRBV29-1
clone_size: few
j_call: TRBJ1-1
cdr3_aa: CSAQRDSESNTEAFF
cdr3_nt: TGCAGCGCTCAAAGGGATTCAGAATCGAACACTGAAGCTTTCTTT

d_call: .
v_call: TRBV20-1
clone_size: .
j_call: TRBJ1-2
cdr3_aa: CSARALAPQMGYGYTF
cdr3_nt: TGCAGTGCTAGAGCTTTGGCACCCCAAATGGGCTATGGCTACACCTTC

d_call: .
v_call: TRBV29-1
clone_size: .
j_call: TRBJ1-2
cdr3_aa: CSVDSYGYTF
cdr3_nt: TGCAGCGTTGACAGCTATGGCTACACCTTC

d_call: .
v_call: TRBV4-3
clone_size: .
j_call: TRBJ2-3
cdr3_aa: CASSRDTADTQYF
cdr3_nt: TGCGCCAGTTCTCGGGATACGGCAGATACGCAGTATTTT

d_call: .
v_call: TRBV4-1
clone_size: once
j_call: TRBJ2-7
cdr3_aa: CASSRGTNVYEQYF
cdr3_nt: TGCGCCAGCAGCCGCGGGACAAACGTCTACGAGCAGTACTTC

d_call: .
v_call: TRBV2
clone_size: .
j_call: TRBJ2-2
cdr3_aa: CASSEARQNTGELFF
cdr3_nt: TGTGCCAGCAGTGAAGCCAGACAGAACACCGGGGAGCTGTTTTTT

d_call: TRBD2
v_call: TRBV28
clone_size: .
j_call: TRBJ2-1
cdr3_aa: CASRVGSGYNEQFF
cdr3_nt: TGTGCCAGCAGGGTTGGTAGCGGGTACAATGAGCAGTTCTTC

d_call: .
v_call: TRBV18
clone_size: .
j_call: TRBJ2-7
cdr3_aa: CASSQTGSPYEQYF
cdr3_nt: TGTGCCAGCTCACAGACGGGATCCCCCTACGAGCAGTACTTC

d_call: TRBD1
v_call: TRBV2
clone_size: .
j_call: TRBJ2-1
cdr3_aa: CASSGLDRGAYNEQFF
cdr3_nt: TGTGCCAGCAGTGGTTTGGACAGGGGGGCCTACAATGAGCAGTTCTTC

d_call: .
v_call: TRBV20-1
clone_size: .
j_call: TRBJ1-1
cdr3_aa: CSAPVLQFMNTEAFF
cdr3_nt: TGCAGTGCACCAGTTCTACAGTTTATGAACACTGAAGCTTTCTTT

d_call: TRBD2
v_call: TRBV5-1
clone_size: few
j_call: TRBJ2-1
cdr3_aa: CASSLVLAGLNEQFF
cdr3_nt: TGCGCCAGCAGCTTGGTTCTAGCGGGGCTCAATGAGCAGTTCTTC

d_call: .
v_call: TRBV28
clone_size: .
j_call: TRBJ1-3
cdr3_aa: CASTPGAALSGNTIYF
cdr3_nt: TGTGCCAGCACCCCTGGGGCAGCACTCTCTGGAAACACCATATATTTT

d_call: .
v_call: TRBV12-3/TRBV12-4
clone_size: .
j_call: TRBJ2-1
cdr3_aa: CASSRINEQFF
cdr3_nt: TGTGCCAGTAGTAGGATCAATGAGCAGTTCTTC

d_call: .
v_call: TRBV19
clone_size: .
j_call: TRBJ1-5
cdr3_aa: CASSIQGTAQPQHF
cdr3_nt: TGTGCCAGTAGTATTCAGGGAACGGCTCAGCCCCAGCATTTT

d_call: .
v_call: TRBV30
clone_size: .
j_call: TRBJ1-1
cdr3_aa: CAWSGQLNTEAFF
cdr3_nt: TGTGCCTGGAGTGGGCAATTGAACACTGAAGCTTTCTTT

d_call: .
v_call: TRBV6-1
clone_size: .
j_call: TRBJ1-5
cdr3_aa: CASRKEPTAYGVPQHF
cdr3_nt: TGTGCCAGCAGGAAAGAACCGACAGCATACGGGGTGCCCCAGCATTTT

d_call: TRBD2
v_call: TRBV27
clone_size: .
j_call: TRBJ2-1
cdr3_aa: CASSPGKRGSYNEQFF
cdr3_nt: TGTGCCAGCAGCCCCGGGAAGCGGGGCTCCTACAATGAGCAGTTCTTC

d_call: .
v_call: TRBV19
clone_size: .
j_call: TRBJ1-2
cdr3_aa: CASISGYPNYGYTF
cdr3_nt: TGTGCCAGTATTTCCGGATACCCTAACTATGGCTACACCTTC

d_call: .
v_call: TRBV30
clone_size: .
j_call: TRBJ2-5
cdr3_aa: CAWNPRIGVGVQETQYF
cdr3_nt: TGTGCCTGGAACCCCCGGATAGGAGTGGGCGTCCAAGAGACCCAGTACTTC

d_call: TRBD1
v_call: TRBV12-3/TRBV12-4
clone_size: few
j_call: TRBJ1-4
cdr3_aa: CASSRDRVNEKLFF
cdr3_nt: TGTGCCAGCAGTAGGGACAGGGTAAATGAAAAACTGTTTTTT

d_call: TRBD1
v_call: TRBV11-1
clone_size: .
j_call: TRBJ2-1
cdr3_aa: CASSLRDSNEQFF
cdr3_nt: TGTGCCAGCAGCTTAAGGGACAGCAATGAGCAGTTCTTC

d_call: .
v_call: TRBV4-1
clone_size: .
j_call: TRBJ2-7
cdr3_aa: CASSQTFKGSSYEQYF
cdr3_nt: TGCGCCAGCAGCCAAACGTTCAAGGGGAGCTCCTACGAGCAGTACTTC

d_call: TRBD1
v_call: TRBV19
clone_size: .
j_call: TRBJ1-1
cdr3_aa: CASSIQGAYTEAFF
cdr3_nt: TGTGCCAGTAGTATCCAGGGGGCATACACTGAAGCTTTCTTT

d_call: .
v_call: TRBV5-1
clone_size: .
j_call: TRBJ2-5
cdr3_aa: CASSRTDNQETQYF
cdr3_nt: TGCGCCAGCAGCCGGACAGATAACCAAGAGACCCAGTACTTC

d_call: .
v_call: TRBV6-1
clone_size: .
j_call: TRBJ1-2
cdr3_aa: CASSEGTWGGYTF
cdr3_nt: TGTGCCAGCAGTGAGGGGACCTGGGGTGGCTACACCTTC

d_call: .
v_call: TRBV25-1
clone_size: once
j_call: TRBJ2-2
cdr3_aa: CASSVGLPTGELFF
cdr3_nt: TGTGCCAGCAGTGTGGGGCTCCCGACCGGGGAGCTGTTTTTT

d_call: .
v_call: TRBV2
clone_size: .
j_call: TRBJ2-5
cdr3_aa: CASSVSWETQYF
cdr3_nt: TGTGCCAGCAGTGTTTCGTGGGAGACCCAGTACTTC

d_call: .
v_call: TRBV7-3
clone_size: once
j_call: TRBJ2-1
cdr3_aa: CASSRSIGGTNEQFF
cdr3_nt: TGTGCCAGCAGCCGCTCAATCGGGGGTACCAATGAGCAGTTCTTC

d_call: .
v_call: TRBV6-5
clone_size: .
j_call: TRBJ2-2
cdr3_aa: CASRMTQGTGELFF
cdr3_nt: TGTGCCAGCAGAATGACTCAGGGCACCGGGGAGCTGTTTTTT

d_call: .
v_call: TRBV7-9
clone_size: .
j_call: TRBJ2-1
cdr3_aa: CASSQLVSSYNEQFF
cdr3_nt: TGTGCCAGCAGCCAACTAGTAAGCTCCTACAATGAGCAGTTCTTC

d_call: .
v_call: TRBV7-2
clone_size: .
j_call: TRBJ1-1
cdr3_aa: CASSPRQAQAFF
cdr3_nt: TGTGCCAGCAGCCCGAGACAGGCCCAAGCTTTCTTT

d_call: .
v_call: TRBV28
clone_size: .
j_call: TRBJ1-5
cdr3_aa: CASSLGVADNQPQHF
cdr3_nt: TGTGCCAGCAGCCTAGGGGTCGCAGACAATCAGCCCCAGCATTTT

d_call: .
v_call: TRBV9
clone_size: .
j_call: TRBJ2-7
cdr3_aa: CASSVGGSRSYEQYF
cdr3_nt: TGTGCCAGCAGCGTAGGGGGCAGCCGCTCCTACGAGCAGTACTTC

d_call: TRBD1
v_call: TRBV6-1
clone_size: .
j_call: TRBJ1-6
cdr3_aa: CASSLGTGTRRNSPLHF
cdr3_nt: TGTGCCAGCAGCCTCGGGACAGGGACGCGTCGCAATTCACCCCTCCACTTT

d_call: TRBD1
v_call: TRBV6-5
clone_size: .
j_call: TRBJ2-7
cdr3_aa: CASSPDRVVPYEQYF
cdr3_nt: TGTGCCAGCAGCCCGGACAGGGTGGTTCCCTACGAGCAGTACTTC